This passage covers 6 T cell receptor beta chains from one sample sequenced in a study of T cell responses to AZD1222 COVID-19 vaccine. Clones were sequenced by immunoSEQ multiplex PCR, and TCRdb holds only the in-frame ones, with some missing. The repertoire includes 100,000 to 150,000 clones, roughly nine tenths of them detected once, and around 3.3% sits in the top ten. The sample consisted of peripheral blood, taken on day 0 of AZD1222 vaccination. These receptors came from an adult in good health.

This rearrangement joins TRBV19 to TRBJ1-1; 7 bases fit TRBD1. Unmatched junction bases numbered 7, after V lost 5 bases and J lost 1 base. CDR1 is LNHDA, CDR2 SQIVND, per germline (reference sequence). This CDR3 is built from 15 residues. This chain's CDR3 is CASSARTGQNTEAFF. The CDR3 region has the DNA TGTGCCAGTAGTGCCCGGACAGGTCAGAACACTGAAGCTTTCTTT.

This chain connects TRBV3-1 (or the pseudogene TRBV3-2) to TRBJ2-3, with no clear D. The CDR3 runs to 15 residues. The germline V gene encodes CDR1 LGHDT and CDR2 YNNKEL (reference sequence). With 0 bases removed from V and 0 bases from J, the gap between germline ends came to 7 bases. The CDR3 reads CASSQDQESTDTQYF. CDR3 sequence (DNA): TGTGCCAGCAGCCAAGATCAGGAGAGCACAGATACGCAGTATTTT.

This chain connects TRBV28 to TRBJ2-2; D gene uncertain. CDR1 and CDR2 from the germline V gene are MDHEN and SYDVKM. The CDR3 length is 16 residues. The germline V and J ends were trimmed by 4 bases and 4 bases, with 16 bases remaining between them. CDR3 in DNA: TGTGCCAGCAGTTCCAGGACCCGGCAGTTCACCGGGGAGCTGTTTTTT. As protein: CASSSRTRQFTGELFF.

DNA of the CDR3: TGCGCCAGCAGCCAAGAACCGGGTGGGACAGCTTTCTACGAGCAGTACTTC. It translates to CASSQEPGGTAFYEQYF. The genes are TRBV4-3 and TRBJ2-7; 7 positions match TRBD1. This CDR3 has 17 amino acids. V was clipped by 0 bases and J by 3 bases; unmatched bases: 11. In germline, CDR1 is LGHNA, CDR2 YSLEER.

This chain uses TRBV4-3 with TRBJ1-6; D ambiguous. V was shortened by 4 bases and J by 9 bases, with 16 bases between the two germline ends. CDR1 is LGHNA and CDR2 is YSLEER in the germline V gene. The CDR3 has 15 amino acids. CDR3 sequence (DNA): TGCGCCAGCAGCCTGAACACAGCGCTCTCTTCACCCCTCCACTTT. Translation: CASSLNTALSSPLHF.

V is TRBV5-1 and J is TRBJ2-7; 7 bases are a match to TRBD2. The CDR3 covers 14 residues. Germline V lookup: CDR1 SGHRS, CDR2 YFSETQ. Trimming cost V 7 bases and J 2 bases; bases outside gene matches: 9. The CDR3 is CASGKREPPYEQYF. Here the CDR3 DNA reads TGCGCCAGCGGGAAGCGGGAACCTCCCTACGAGCAGTACTTC.